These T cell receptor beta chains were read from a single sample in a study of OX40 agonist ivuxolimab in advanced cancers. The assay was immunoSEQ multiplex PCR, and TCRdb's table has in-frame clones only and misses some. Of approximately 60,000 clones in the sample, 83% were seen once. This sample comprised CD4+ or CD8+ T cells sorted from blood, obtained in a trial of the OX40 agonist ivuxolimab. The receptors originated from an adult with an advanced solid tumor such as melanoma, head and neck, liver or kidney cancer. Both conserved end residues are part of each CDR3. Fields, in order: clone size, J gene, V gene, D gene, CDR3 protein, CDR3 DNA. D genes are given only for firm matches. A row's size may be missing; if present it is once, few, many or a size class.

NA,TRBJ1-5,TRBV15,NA,CATSRDSSSRPQHF,TGTGCCACCAGCAGAGATAGTTCTTCGAGGCCCCAGCATTTT
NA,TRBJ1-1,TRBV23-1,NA,CASSQWSLNTEAFF,TGCGCCAGCAGTCAATGGAGCTTGAACACTGAAGCTTTCTTT
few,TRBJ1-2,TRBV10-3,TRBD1,CAISADRGRIYGYTF,TGTGCCATCAGTGCGGACAGGGGAAGGATCTATGGCTACACCTTC
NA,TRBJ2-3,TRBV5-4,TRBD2,CASSPGTSGRADTQYF,TGTGCCAGCAGCCCCGGGACTAGCGGGAGAGCGGATACGCAGTATTTT
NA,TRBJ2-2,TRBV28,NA,CASSLEPARTGELFF,TGTGCCAGCAGTTTGGAACCTGCAAGGACCGGGGAGCTGTTTTTT
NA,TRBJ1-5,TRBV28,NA,CASSLFFDVARGMDQPQHF,TGTGCCAGCAGTTTATTCTTCGACGTTGCGCGAGGGATGGATCAGCCCCAGCATTTT
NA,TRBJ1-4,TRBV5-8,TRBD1,CASSPGTAPTNEKLFF,TGTGCCAGCAGTCCCGGGACAGCCCCAACTAATGAAAAACTGTTTTTT
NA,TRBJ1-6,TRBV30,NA,CAWRATSSYNSPLHF,TGTGCCTGGAGGGCCACAAGCTCCTATAATTCACCCCTCCACTTT
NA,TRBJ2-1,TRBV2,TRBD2,CASTLAGGSYNEQFF,TGTGCCAGCACGCTAGCGGGAGGCTCCTACAATGAGCAGTTCTTC
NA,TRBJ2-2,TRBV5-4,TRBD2,CASSLVLAGGHGELFF,TGTGCCAGCAGCTTGGTACTAGCGGGGGGGCACGGGGAGCTGTTTTTT
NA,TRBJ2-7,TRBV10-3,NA,CAISGEDRRAYEQYF,TGTGCCATCAGTGGGGAAGACCGACGAGCCTACGAGCAGTACTTC
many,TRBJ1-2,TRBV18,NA,CASSPPVYDGYTF,TGTGCCAGCTCACCACCGGTATATGATGGCTACACCTTC
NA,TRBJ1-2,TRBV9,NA,CASSAGGIGYTF,TGTGCCAGCAGCGCCGGGGGGATAGGCTACACCTTC
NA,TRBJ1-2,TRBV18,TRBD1,CASSPAQGALGYTF,TGTGCCAGCTCACCAGCACAGGGGGCGTTAGGCTACACCTTC
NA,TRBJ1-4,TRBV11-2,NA,CASSLVQNTRGNEKLFF,TGTGCCAGCAGCTTAGTCCAAAACACCAGGGGTAATGAAAAACTGTTTTTT
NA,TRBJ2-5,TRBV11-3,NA,CASSLNQETQYF,TGTGCCAGCAGCCTGAATCAAGAGACCCAGTACTTC
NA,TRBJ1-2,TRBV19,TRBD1,CASSLAGTGYGYTF,TGTGCCAGTAGTCTGGCCGGGACAGGGTATGGCTACACCTTC
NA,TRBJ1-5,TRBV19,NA,CASRQTDRNQPQHF,TGTGCCAGTAGACAGACAGACCGAAATCAGCCCCAGCATTTT
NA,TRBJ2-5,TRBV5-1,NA,CASSLVGTQYF,TGCGCCAGCAGCTTGGTAGGGACCCAGTACTTC
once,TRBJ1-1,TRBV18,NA,CASSPEGSEAFF,TGTGCCAGCTCACCGGAGGGTAGTGAAGCTTTCTTT
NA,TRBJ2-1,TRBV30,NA,CAWSWGEVSSYNEQFF,TGTGCCTGGAGTTGGGGGGAGGTTAGCTCCTACAATGAGCAGTTCTTC
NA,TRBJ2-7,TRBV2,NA,CASRDDSYEQYF,TGTGCCAGCAGGGACGACTCCTACGAGCAGTACTTC
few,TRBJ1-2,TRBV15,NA,CATSRGGASGYTF,TGTGCCACCAGCAGGGGGGGCGCTTCGGGCTACACCTTC
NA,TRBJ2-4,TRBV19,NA,CASTPSTDYLAKNIQYF,TGTGCCAGTACCCCTTCGACAGACTATTTAGCCAAAAACATTCAGTACTTC
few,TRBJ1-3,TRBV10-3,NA,CAISSGQSGGNTIYF,TGTGCCATCAGCTCCGGACAGTCCGGCGGAAACACCATATATTTT
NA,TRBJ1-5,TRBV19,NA,CASSIVTGAPNQPQHF,TGTGCCAGTAGTATCGTTACAGGCGCACCCAATCAGCCCCAGCATTTT
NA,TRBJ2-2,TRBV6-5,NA,CASTLYTTGELFF,TGTGCCAGTACCCTTTACACAACCGGGGAGCTGTTTTTT
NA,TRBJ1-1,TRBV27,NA,CASTPWGAGGARTEAFF,TGTGCCAGCACTCCATGGGGGGCGGGGGGCGCGAGGACTGAAGCTTTCTTT
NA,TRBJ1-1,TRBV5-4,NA,CASTGQLNTEAFF,TGTGCCAGCACCGGACAGCTGAACACTGAAGCTTTCTTT